The 7 T cell receptor beta chains listed next were all sequenced from one sample in a study of blood T cell repertoires in COVID-19. The table came from immunoSEQ multiplex PCR; TCRdb's copy has only in-frame clones and leaves some out. The sample holds a few hundred thousand clones; over 85% are singletons and the top ten take roughly 0.76%. Sequencing input: peripheral blood. These receptors all stem from a man aged 18 to 30 with COVID-19, enrolled during active disease.

This chain links TRBV5-1 with TRBJ2-3, with D perhaps TRBD2 (5 bases). The CDR3 totals 15 residues. V was shortened by 4 bases and J by 2 bases, with 14 bases between the two germline ends. Germline values: CDR1 SGHRS, CDR2 YFSETQ. CDR3 loop: CASSMARVHTDTQYF. The DNA for the CDR3 is TGCGCCAGCAGCATGGCGCGGGTACACACAGATACGCAGTATTTT.

The V and J genes are TRBV7-8 and TRBJ2-7; 7 nucleotides line up with TRBD1. CDR1 and CDR2 from the germline V gene are SGHVS and FQNEAQ. This CDR3 has 14 residues. After removal of 5 bases from V and 3 bases from J, the junction contained 7 bases not matched to a gene. CDR3: CASSATGVVYEQYF. The CDR3 DNA is TGTGCCAGCAGCGCCACAGGGGTCGTCTACGAGCAGTACTTC.

This chain links TRBV4-2 with TRBJ2-1, with 9 bases fitting TRBD2. Germline V gives CDR1 LGHNA, CDR2 YNFKEQ. Trimming cost V 1 base and J 7 bases; bases outside gene matches: 5. The CDR3 has 15 amino acids. The CDR3 loop is CASSQGLAGTNEQFF. Written as DNA, the CDR3 is TGTGCCAGCAGCCAAGGTCTAGCGGGGACAAATGAGCAGTTCTTC.

The chain links TRBV27 to TRBJ1-2; D gene ambiguous. The CDR3 sequence is 14 residues long. The V end was cut by 2 bases, the J end by 7 bases, with 14 bases between. Germline V CDR1 and CDR2: MNHEY, SMNVEV (reference sequence). The DNA for the CDR3 is TGTGCCAGCAGTTTAATAGGAGGGAAAGGTGGCTACACCTTC. Amino acid sequence: CASSLIGGKGGYTF.

CDR3: CASSLRGTAVTYEQYF. The DNA of the CDR3 is TGTGCCAGCAGCTTACGGGGGACGGCGGTTACCTACGAGCAGTACTTC. This chain links TRBV11-3 with TRBJ2-7; possibly TRBD2 for D (6 bases). The CDR3 has 16 amino acids. Germline CDR1 SGHNT, CDR2 YENEEA. The V and J ends lost 2 bases and 2 bases respectively, with 16 bases between them. Filled out from reference TRBV11-3 and TRBJ2-7, the complete variable domain reads EAGVVQSPRYKIIEKKQPVAFWCNPISGHNTLYWYLQNLGQGPELLIRYENEEAVDDSQLPKDRFSAERLKGVDSTLKIQPAELGDSAVYLCASSLRGTAVTYEQYFGPGTRLTVT.

This clone was observed a single time. J is TRBJ2-1 and V is TRBV6-5; D is perhaps TRBD1 (5 bases). The length of the CDR3 is 13 residues. Germline V gene sequence: CDR1 MNHEY, CDR2 SVGAGI. Trimming cost V 0 bases and J 15 bases, with 15 bases left between them. The CDR3 bases are TGTGCCAGCAGTTACTCGATCAGGGATCGCGGGTTCTTC. Amino acids: CASSYSIRDRGFF.

V is TRBV28 and J is TRBJ1-4; no firm D call. CDR1 is MDHEN and CDR2 is SYDVKM in the germline V gene. V lost 5 bases and J 7 bases, leaving 11 bases between the germline ends. The CDR3 loop spans 13 amino acids. The CDR3: CASSQRLGEKLFF. The CDR3 nucleotides read TGTGCCAGCAGTCAGAGGTTGGGTGAAAAACTGTTTTTT.